This record concerns one T cell receptor (beta chain) sequence. This record comes from a study of blood T cell repertoires in COVID-19. Sequencing used immunoSEQ multiplex PCR; TCRdb keeps in-frame clones, though not all of them. The sample yields approximately 140,000 clones, 88% seen once. CDR1 MDHEN and CDR2 SYDVKM come from the germline V gene. The CDR3 sequence is 13 residues long. Trimming at V came to 7 bases and at J to 4 bases, leaving 6 bases not matched to a gene. Sequences were obtained from PBMCs or T cells enriched from blood (not recorded which). The clonotype comes from a woman in her twenties or thirties with acute COVID-19. The chain links TRBV28 to TRBJ1-1; 7 bases fit TRBD1. In DNA form, the CDR3 reads TGTGCCAGCACCGGATACAGGGGCACTGAAGCTTTCTTT. Translating it yields CASTGYRGTEAFF. Drawing the rest from reference TRBV28 and TRBJ1-1, the complete variable domain is DVKVTQSSRYLVKRTGEKVFLECVQDMDHENMFWYRQDPGLGLRLIYFSYDVKMKEKGDIPEGYSVSREKKERFSLILESASTNQTSMYLCASTGYRGTEAFFGQGTRLTVV.